Listed below are T cell receptor beta chains from one sample, sequenced in a study of T cells after posttransplantation cyclophosphamide. This table comes from immunoSEQ multiplex PCR, and its TCRdb copy is limited to in-frame clones, with some not included. This sample comprises 40,000 to 55,000 clones, none seen once only. What was sequenced was PBMCs. The receptor source for this set is a man aged 35 to 55 in good health, CMV-negative, and a related stem cell transplant donor. CDR3s include the opening cysteine and the closing phenylalanine or tryptophan. A D gene is named only where the DNA matches it firmly. Clone size is given for some rows only: seen once, a few or many times, or a class if the clone is expanded.

size,V,D,J,CDR3,DNA
many,TRBV5-6,TRBD2,TRBJ2-3,CASSSLGLGTDTQYF,TGTGCCAGCAGCTCCCTCGGACTAGGCACAGATACGCAGTATTTT
many,TRBV19,TRBD1,TRBJ1-1,CASSIGRGRDTEAFF,TGTGCCAGTAGTATAGGGAGGGGGCGAGACACTGAAGCTTTCTTT
many,TRBV14,TRBD1,TRBJ1-4,CASKKGGATNEKLFF,TGTGCCAGCAAAAAAGGGGGCGCAACTAATGAAAAACTGTTTTTT
few,TRBV2,.,TRBJ2-5,CASLLKETQYF,TGTGCCAGCCTTCTAAAAGAGACCCAGTACTTC
many,TRBV5-8,.,TRBJ1-2,CASSFVPRGYTF,TGTGCCAGCAGCTTTGTACCGCGGGGCTACACCTTC
few,TRBV10-3,TRBD2,TRBJ2-1,CAIKQSGTSHNEQLF,TGTGCCATCAAGCAATCCGGGACTAGCCACAATGAGCAGCTCTTC
.,TRBV9,.,TRBJ2-1,CASSVDGGMSSYNEQFF,TGTGCCAGCAGCGTAGATGGCGGGATGAGCTCCTACAATGAGCAGTTCTTC
many,TRBV25-1,.,TRBJ1-3,CASSLVSGNTIYF,TGTGCCAGCAGTCTAGTTTCTGGAAACACCATATATTTT
many,TRBV5-5,.,TRBJ2-1,CASSLVLNEQFF,TGTGCCAGCAGCTTGGTCCTCAATGAGCAGTTCTTC
many,TRBV11-1,TRBD1,TRBJ2-1,CASSSAGQGVYNEQFF,TGTGCCAGCAGCTCGGCGGGACAGGGAGTCTACAATGAGCAGTTCTTC
many,TRBV7-3,.,TRBJ2-3,CASSSTYTDTQYF,TGTGCCAGCAGCTCAACTTACACAGATACGCAGTATTTT
few,TRBV6-6,.,TRBJ1-2,CASSYQGSAYGYTF,TGTGCCAGCAGTTACCAGGGCAGCGCCTATGGCTACACCTTC
many,TRBV5-1,TRBD1,TRBJ1-1,CASSYQTGGDTEAFF,TGCGCCAGCAGCTACCAGACAGGGGGTGACACTGAAGCTTTCTTT
many,TRBV4-3,TRBD1,TRBJ1-2,CASSQDRGGRYGYTF,TGCGCCAGCAGCCAGGACAGGGGAGGAAGGTACGGCTACACCTTC
few,TRBV4-1,.,TRBJ2-5,CASSPSRGLQETQYF,TGCGCCAGCAGCCCAAGCAGGGGCCTCCAAGAGACCCAGTACTTC
many,TRBV7-6,TRBD1,TRBJ2-7,CASSWTGEYEQYF,TGTGCCAGCAGCTGGACAGGGGAGTACGAGCAGTACTTC
many,TRBV10-2,.,TRBJ1-5,CASSESSNSNQPQHF,TGCGCCAGCAGTGAATCCAGTAATAGCAATCAGCCCCAGCATTTT
many,TRBV19,TRBD2,TRBJ2-3,CASSSRLAGATDTQYF,TGTGCCAGTAGTTCACGACTAGCGGGTGCCACAGATACGCAGTATTTT
many,TRBV29-1,TRBD2,TRBJ2-1,CSVRTRRAGGNEQFF,TGCAGCGTGAGGACGAGGCGCGCGGGGGGCAATGAGCAGTTCTTC
few,TRBV18,TRBD2,TRBJ2-5,CASSRPPREGWRETQYF,TGTGCCAGCTCACGACCACCCCGGGAGGGGTGGCGGGAGACCCAGTACTTC
many,TRBV11-2,.,TRBJ2-1,CASGGWGVEQFF,TGTGCCAGCGGTGGGTGGGGGGTTGAGCAGTTCTTC
many,TRBV7-9,.,TRBJ2-2,CASSLEQGVRAGELFF,TGTGCCAGCAGCTTAGAACAGGGAGTTCGGGCCGGGGAGCTGTTTTTT
.,TRBV11-2,.,TRBJ2-7,CASSPPTPYEQYF,TGTGCCAGCAGCCCCCCCACACCGTACGAGCAGTACTTC
few,TRBV27,TRBD1,TRBJ1-2,CASSSRDRRNYGYTF,TGTGCCAGCAGTTCCCGGGACAGGAGGAACTATGGCTACACCTTC
.,TRBV5-1,.,TRBJ2-1,CASSPLARNSYNEQFF,TGCGCCAGCAGCCCCCTAGCACGTAACTCCTACAATGAGCAGTTCTTC
many,TRBV5-4,TRBD2,TRBJ2-1,CASSLQRGITYNEQFF,TGTGCCAGCAGCTTACAGCGGGGGATCACCTACAATGAGCAGTTCTTC
many,TRBV5-4,TRBD2,TRBJ2-3,CASGTSERTDTQYF,TGTGCCAGCGGTACTAGCGAACGCACAGATACGCAGTATTTT
few,TRBV5-1,TRBD1,TRBJ1-2,CASSSRTGKWNYGYTF,TGCGCCAGCAGCTCGCGGACAGGGAAGTGGAACTATGGCTACACCTTC
many,TRBV6-5,.,TRBJ2-7,CASSYSSIGEGQYF,TGTGCCAGCAGTTACTCGTCGATAGGGGAAGGGCAGTACTTC
few,TRBV12-5,TRBD2,TRBJ2-5,CASARGGQETQYF,TGTGCTAGTGCCCGGGGGGGCCAAGAGACCCAGTACTTC
many,TRBV2,.,TRBJ2-3,CASSDWTRTDTQYF,TGTGCCAGCAGTGATTGGACTCGCACAGATACGCAGTATTTT
many,TRBV5-4,.,TRBJ2-5,CASSPGAGETQYF,TGTGCCAGCAGCCCTGGGGCAGGGGAGACCCAGTACTTC
few,TRBV4-3,.,TRBJ2-3,CASSQDRLASGHTQYF,TGCGCCAGCAGCCAAGATCGGTTAGCGAGCGGGCATACGCAGTATTTT
many,TRBV30,TRBD1,TRBJ2-5,CAWQQGGTETQYF,TGTGCCTGGCAACAGGGGGGTACGGAGACCCAGTACTTC
few,TRBV10-3,.,TRBJ2-5,CAISESSGNRETQYF,TGTGCCATCAGTGAGTCGTCGGGGAACCGGGAGACCCAGTACTTC
many,TRBV5-1,.,TRBJ2-7,CASSLVGDYEQYF,TGCGCCAGCAGCTTGGTAGGGGACTACGAGCAGTACTTC
few,TRBV29-1,TRBD1,TRBJ2-5,CSAKDRAYQETQYF,TGCAGCGCTAAGGACAGGGCGTACCAAGAGACCCAGTACTTC
many,TRBV19,.,TRBJ2-3,CASEDRRGADTQYF,TGTGCCAGCGAGGACAGGAGGGGCGCAGATACGCAGTATTTT
few,TRBV29-1,TRBD2,TRBJ2-1,CSVVSSGRNEQFF,TGCAGCGTTGTGTCTAGCGGGAGGAATGAGCAGTTCTTC
few,TRBV7-3,TRBD2,TRBJ2-2,CASSLLAGGPDTGELFF,TGTGCCAGCAGCTTATTGGCGGGAGGGCCGGACACCGGGGAGCTGTTTTTT
many,TRBV9,.,TRBJ1-5,CASSPGVVGNQPQHF,TGTGCCAGCAGCCCTGGAGTGGTCGGAAATCAGCCCCAGCATTTT
many,TRBV6-6,.,TRBJ2-7,CASSYAGTYEQYF,TGTGCCAGCAGTTACGCGGGTACCTACGAGCAGTACTTC
few,TRBV29-1,TRBD1,TRBJ1-1,CSASGQGGTEAFF,TGCAGCGCCTCGGGACAGGGTGGGACTGAAGCTTTCTTT
many,TRBV27,.,TRBJ1-1,CASSLSPGGNTEAFF,TGTGCCAGCAGTTTAAGCCCCGGAGGGAACACTGAAGCTTTCTTT
many,TRBV6-6,.,TRBJ2-1,CASGEGGEHSNEQFF,TGTGCCAGCGGGGAAGGGGGGGAACATAGTAATGAGCAGTTCTTC
few,TRBV5-1,TRBD1,TRBJ1-6,CASSLGTAPNSPLHF,TGCGCCAGCAGCTTAGGGACAGCGCCGAATTCACCCCTCCACTTT
many,TRBV7-2,.,TRBJ2-7,CASSVNSYEQYF,TGTGCCAGCAGCGTCAACTCCTACGAGCAGTACTTC
many,TRBV10-3,.,TRBJ2-4,CAISESGGGVNIQYF,TGTGCCATCAGTGAGTCTGGAGGGGGCGTCAACATTCAGTACTTC
many,TRBV13,.,TRBJ2-1,CASSLARLVGDREQFF,TGTGCCAGCAGCTTAGCTAGACTAGTGGGGGACCGCGAGCAGTTCTTC
many,TRBV27,TRBD1,TRBJ2-7,CASSDRGRSHEQYF,TGTGCCAGCAGTGACAGGGGGCGATCGCACGAGCAGTACTTC
.,TRBV29-1,.,TRBJ2-2,CSGGHSNTGELFF,TGCAGCGGTGGACACTCGAACACCGGGGAGCTGTTTTTT
many,TRBV6-6,TRBD2,TRBJ2-7,CASSKNSGGPYEQYF,TGTGCCAGCAGTAAAAATAGCGGGGGGCCCTACGAGCAGTACTTC
.,TRBV7-3,TRBD2,TRBJ2-3,CASSLTSRTSRDTQYF,TGTGCCAGCAGCTTAACTTCGCGGACTAGCCGGGATACGCAGTATTTT